A selection of T cell receptor beta chains follows, all from one sample in a study of chemoradiotherapy in HPV16-positive cancers. Repertoires were generated with immunoSEQ multiplex PCR, while TCRdb's copy carries only in-frame clones and drops some. Here the sample spans about 29,000 clones, roughly nine tenths being singletons. This specimen consisted of blood, obtained from a patient who underwent chemoradiotherapy. The receptor source for this set is a human donor with HPV-associated anogenital cancer. The CDR3 runs from the conserved cysteine through the conserved F or W.

CDR3	V
CASSPGGEGQPQHF	TRBV19
CASSLSVNQPQHF	TRBV27
CASTLGPTGKGLTPLHF	TRBV5-6
CASSSPAPPRGTEAFF	TRBV19
CAISEGGGPNYNEQFF	TRBV10-3
CASSRTVLLTGELFF	TRBV6-5
CASSVAWGTDTQYF	TRBV9
CASSQNRRQGSYEQYF	TRBV11-2
CASSLQTTNTEAFF	TRBV5-1
CASSPLAGASTDTQYF	TRBV4-3
CASSSRTGSDEQYF	TRBV7-6
CASSDQSGADTQYF	TRBV19
CASSAIPTVTYEQYF	TRBV5-4